One sample yielded the 30 T cell receptor beta chains listed below, sequenced in a study of T-cell memory formation after mild COVID-19. TCRdb redid the calling of the 5' RACE reads with MiXCR, one entry per CDR3 protein. The table has about 140,000 distinct CDR3 sequences, roughly 13% seen once. The source material was PBMCs or a T cell subset sorted from them (not recorded which). The source of these receptors is an adult woman who had mild COVID-19 (a few samples of this study predate the infection). Cell type and time point are not known.

The chain links TRBV6-2 or TRBV6-3 to TRBJ1-5; D is uncertain. CDR1 and CDR2 (germline): MNHEY, SVGEGT. The CDR3 consists of 16 residues. The ends were cut back, 4 bases at V and 0 bases at J, with 13 bases in the middle. The DNA of the CDR3 is TGTGCCAGCAGTTCCGACCCCTTTCCTAGCAATCAGCCCCAGCATTTT. Translating gives CASSSDPFPSNQPQHF.

This clonotype was counted a few times. The gene calls are TRBV20-1 and TRBJ2-7, with D unclear. V lost 0 bases, J lost 9 bases, and 9 bases lay in between. CDR1 DFQATT and CDR2 SNEGSKA come from the germline V gene (reference sequence). The CDR3 is 11 residues long. This CDR3 is CSARDGPVQYF. CDR3 DNA sequence: TGCAGTGCTAGAGACGGGCCAGTGCAGTACTTC.

This clonotype turned up a few times. The J gene is TRBJ2-1, the V gene TRBV7-9; 10 nucleotides agree with TRBD2. Per the germline V gene, CDR1 is SEHNR and CDR2 is FQNEAQ (reference sequence). Trimming took 5 bases from V and 0 from J; bases not matched to a gene: 10. The CDR3 is 18 amino acids. The CDR3 region is CASSASGSGGPSYNEQFF. As DNA, the CDR3 is TGTGCCAGCAGCGCCTCTGGTAGCGGGGGGCCCTCCTACAATGAGCAGTTCTTC. The entire variable domain, with the rest obtained from reference TRBV7-9 and TRBJ2-1, is as follows: DTGVSQNPRHKITKRGQNVTFRCDPISEHNRLYWYRQTLGQGPEFLTYFQNEAQLEKSRLLSDRFSAERPKGSFSTLEIQRTEQGDSAMYLCASSASGSGGPSYNEQFFGPGTRLTVL.

This clonotype was counted many times. The chain combines TRBV15 with TRBJ2-2; 8 positions agree with TRBD2. Germline loops: CDR1 LNHNV, CDR2 YYDKDF (reference sequence). There are 16 residues in the CDR3. V lost 3 bases and J lost 4; bases outside the gene matches: 7. The CDR3 spells CATSSGGLDATGELFF. CDR3 DNA: TGTGCCACCAGCAGTGGGGGACTAGATGCCACCGGGGAGCTGTTTTTT.

V is TRBV5-1 and J is TRBJ2-7; D possibly uses TRBD1 or TRBD2 (5 bases each). Germline V gene data show CDR1 as SGHRS and CDR2 as YFSETQ. CDR3 size: 14 residues. The ends were cut back, 3 bases at V and 3 bases at J, with 13 bases in the middle. CDR3 nucleotides: TGCGCCAGCAGCTACGGGACGGCTAACTACGAGCAGTACTTC. Translating gives CASSYGTANYEQYF.

V usage is TRBV12-3 or TRBV12-4 and J usage is TRBJ1-2; possibly TRBD1 for D (5 bases). This CDR3 has 15 amino acids. V was cut by 6 bases and J by 3 bases, with 17 bases left in between. The CDR3 coding sequence is TGTGCCAGCAGGGAATCAGGACGGGGGGACTATGGCTACACCTTC. Translation gives CASRESGRGDYGYTF.

There are a few counts of this clonotype. The genes are TRBV9 and TRBJ2-7; weak D call: TRBD1 (6 bases). Germline V gene lookup returns CDR1 SGDLS and CDR2 YYNGEE. V was cut by 0 bases and J by 3 bases, with 10 bases left in between. The CDR3 extends over 14 amino acids. The CDR3 coding sequence is TGTGCCAGCAGCGTAGCTACAGGGAACTACGAGCAGTACTTC. Protein product: CASSVATGNYEQYF.

This clonotype appeared a few times. This sequence joins TRBV19 and TRBJ2-1; 8 nucleotides line up with TRBD2. V dropped 5 bases and J dropped 10; count of bases not matched to a gene: 13. This CDR3 comprises 15 residues. In germline, CDR1 is LNHDA, CDR2 SQIVND (reference sequence). CDR3: CASSSSWGLGEEQFF. The DNA of the CDR3 is TGTGCCAGTAGTTCTTCGTGGGGACTAGGCGAAGAGCAGTTCTTC. The full variable domain, rest sourced from reference TRBV19 and TRBJ2-1, is DGGITQSPKYLFRKEGQNVTLSCEQNLNHDAMYWYRQDPGQGLRLIYYSQIVNDFQKGDIAEGYSVSREKKESFPLTVTSAQKNPTAFYLCASSSSWGLGEEQFFGPGTRLTVL.

The chain uses TRBV5-1 and TRBJ2-3; D is unresolved. V lost 2 bases, J lost 6 bases, and 16 bases lay in between. The CDR3 sequence is 15 residues long. The germline gives CDR1 SGHRS, CDR2 YFSETQ. The CDR3 DNA is TGCGCCAGCAGCTTAGGCAGGCCCCCACTTGATACGCAGTATTTT. Its translation is CASSLGRPPLDTQYF.

The rearrangement uses TRBV6-6 and TRBJ2-7; a possible D gene is TRBD1 (6 bases). Germline assignment: CDR1 MNHNY and CDR2 SVGAGI (reference sequence). V lost 2 bases and J lost 4, with 12 bases in between. This CDR3 region has 14 residues. The CDR3 protein is CASSYDAQGYEQYF. CDR3 coding DNA: TGTGCCAGCAGTTACGACGCGCAGGGGTACGAGCAGTACTTC.

This clonotype was seen a handful of times. The chain carries TRBV7-9 and TRBJ2-5, with D unclear. Germline V gives CDR1 SEHNR, CDR2 FQNEAQ (reference sequence). V was shortened by 3 bases and J by 3 bases, with 8 bases between the two germline ends. The CDR3 runs to 13 residues. The CDR3 sequence is CASSLQEEETQYF. The CDR3 DNA sequence: TGTGCCAGCAGCTTGCAAGAGGAAGAGACCCAGTACTTC.

The chain couples TRBV12-3 or TRBV12-4 to TRBJ2-7; D may be TRBD1 (6 bases). Trimming removed 6 bases at V and 4 bases at J, with 13 bases between. The CDR3 covers 13 residues. CDR3 protein: CASRGTRRYEQYF. DNA of the CDR3: TGTGCCAGCAGGGGGACACGCCGGTACGAGCAGTACTTC.

This rearrangement joins TRBV15 to TRBJ1-6, with no clear D. The germline V and J ends were trimmed by 5 bases and 9 bases, with 17 bases remaining between them. The CDR3 consists of 15 residues. Germline V gives CDR1 LNHNV, CDR2 YYDKDF (reference sequence). DNA of the CDR3: TGTGCCACCAGCTACAAGGCGTCTCGGGGTTCACCCCTCCACTTT. Translating gives CATSYKASRGSPLHF.

This chain links TRBV5-4 with TRBJ1-2, with D tentatively TRBD1 (6 bases). There are 11 residues in the CDR3. Germline V CDR1 and CDR2: SGHNT, YYREEE (reference sequence). With 2 bases removed from V and 10 bases from J, the gap between germline ends came to 9 bases. The CDR3 loop reads CASSFGGVYTF. For the CDR3, the DNA is TGTGCCAGCAGCTTCGGGGGCGTCTACACCTTC.

This chain joins TRBV7-2 and TRBJ2-2; 13 bases map to TRBD2. This CDR3 contains 16 residues. Losses at the gene ends were 5 bases for V and 7 bases for J; bases not matched to a gene: 7. Germline lookup yields CDR1 SGHTA and CDR2 FQGNSA. The CDR3 region is CASSPGLAGLIGELFF. CDR3 bases: TGTGCCAGCAGCCCGGGACTAGCGGGATTGATCGGGGAGCTGTTTTTT.

CDR3 sequence: CASSLAVPEAFF. In DNA form, the CDR3 reads TGTGCCAGCAGCTTAGCCGTCCCTGAAGCTTTCTTT. The V and J genes are TRBV7-9 and TRBJ1-1; no clear D gene. The CDR3 is made up of 12 amino acids. The ends were cut back, 0 bases at V and 6 bases at J, with 5 bases in the middle. The germline gives CDR1 SEHNR, CDR2 FQNEAQ (reference sequence).

This clonotype was detected only a few times. The chain couples TRBV21-1 to TRBJ1-5. TRBV21-1 is a pseudogene segment. CDR3 size: 16 residues. CDR3 in DNA: TGTGCCAGCAGCAAATGCCCCTTTGGGGAGCATCAGCCCCAGCATTTT. Translation gives CASSKCPFGEHQPQHF.

The rearrangement joins TRBV2 to TRBJ2-2; D might be TRBD1 or TRBD2, each matching 5 bases. CDR1 SNHLY and CDR2 FYNNEI come from the germline V gene. The CDR3 is made up of 16 amino acids. The V end was cut by 3 bases, the J end by 3 bases, with 14 bases between. CDR3 protein: CASSDIGVGHTGELFF. CDR3 sequence (DNA): TGTGCCAGCAGTGATATCGGGGTGGGGCACACCGGGGAGCTGTTTTTT.

This clonotype was found many times. The chain has TRBV11-2 and TRBJ1-3; TRBD1 agrees at 7 bases. The CDR3 totals 17 residues. Germline-derived CDR1 and CDR2 are SGHAT and FQNNGV. J lost 3 bases, V lost 1 base, and 9 bases had no gene match. The CDR3 DNA reads TGTGCCAGCAGCTTAGGGGGGACAGCTCGAGATGGAAACACCATATATTTT. Protein: CASSLGGTARDGNTIYF.

The genes are TRBV7-8 and TRBJ1-6, with D maybe TRBD1 (5 bases). Germline V gives CDR1 SGHVS, CDR2 FQNEAQ. The germline V and J ends were trimmed by 4 bases and 5 bases, with 18 bases remaining between them. The CDR3 extends over 17 amino acids. The CDR3 DNA reads TGTGCCAGCAGCTCATGGGGGGAGGGTCGAAATAATTCACCCCTCCACTTT. As protein: CASSSWGEGRNNSPLHF.

There are a few counts of this clonotype. This chain connects TRBV4-1 to TRBJ2-1; 10 bases agree with TRBD2. Germline V gene lookup returns CDR1 MGHRA and CDR2 YSYEKL. Germline trimming cut 3 bases from V and 6 bases from J; bases unmatched to any gene: 11. The CDR3 has 17 residues. The CDR3, as DNA: TGCGCCAGCAGCCATCGGAGCGGGGGGGCCCCGGGCAATGAGCAGTTCTTC. Translating gives CASSHRSGGAPGNEQFF.

A few counts support this clonotype. V is TRBV29-1 and J is TRBJ2-7, with TRBD1 matching 10 bases. Germline-derived CDR1 and CDR2 are SQVTM and ANQGSEA. J lost 3 bases, V lost 0 bases, and 8 bases had no gene match. The CDR3 consists of 16 residues. Here the CDR3 reads CSVEDEGGQGNYEQYF. In DNA form, the CDR3 reads TGCAGCGTTGAAGATGAAGGGGGACAGGGGAACTACGAGCAGTACTTC.

The chain recombines TRBV2 with TRBJ2-7; 9 bases are shared with TRBD1. Germline CDR1 is SNHLY and CDR2 is FYNNEI. The CDR3 is 14 amino acids. The V gene end was trimmed by 6 bases and the J gene end by 1 base; junction bases not matched to a gene: 4. As DNA, the CDR3 is TGTGCCAGCAGGCCGGGACAGGGTTCCTACGAGCAGTACTTC. It encodes CASRPGQGSYEQYF.

The chain employs TRBV24-1 and TRBJ1-4; 7 bases match TRBD1. CDR1 is KGHDR and CDR2 is SFDVKD in the germline V gene. V dropped 4 bases and J dropped 6; count of bases not matched to a gene: 7. The CDR3 length is 15 residues. CDR3 in DNA: TGTGCCACCAGTGAAAGACAGGGAGCCGATGAAAAACTGTTTTTT. Translating it yields CATSERQGADEKLFF.

V usage is TRBV6-5 and J usage is TRBJ2-7, with 7 nucleotides matching TRBD2. Germline V CDR1 and CDR2: MNHEY, SVGAGI. With V trimmed by 2 bases and J by 2 bases, 3 bases remained unmatched. The CDR3 is made up of 14 amino acids. The CDR3 loop reads CASSYREAAYEQYF. Here the CDR3 DNA reads TGTGCCAGCAGTTACCGGGAGGCGGCCTACGAGCAGTACTTC.

V is TRBV5-1 and J is TRBJ1-1; 8 positions match TRBD1. V lost 2 bases and J lost 0; bases outside the gene matches: 6. The CDR3 loop spans 16 amino acids. Germline V gene data show CDR1 as SGHRS and CDR2 as YFSETQ. CDR3 bases: TGCGCCAGCAGCTTCGCACAGGGGGGGTTGAACACTGAAGCTTTCTTT. This gives the protein CASSFAQGGLNTEAFF.

The sample holds a few counts of this clonotype. V and J are TRBV4-3 and TRBJ2-3; perhaps TRBD2 as D (7 bases). There are 15 residues in the CDR3. From germline, CDR1 is LGHNA and CDR2 YSLEER. Trimming removed 2 bases at V and 9 bases at J, with 18 bases between. The CDR3 loop reads CASSQRGAASGTQYF. The CDR3 coding sequence is TGCGCCAGCAGCCAACGGGGGGCCGCCTCGGGGACGCAGTATTTT.

This clonotype was observed a few times. The chain is built from TRBV24-1 and TRBJ1-5; D uncertain. Germline CDR1 and CDR2: KGHDR and SFDVKD. Trimming took 4 bases from V and 1 from J, leaving 16 bases between them. CDR3 length: 17 amino acids. Here the CDR3 DNA reads TGTGCCACCAGTGAAGGCTCGAAGGTACGCAGCAATCAGCCCCAGCATTTT. Translated, it gives CATSEGSKVRSNQPQHF.

V usage is TRBV6-2 or TRBV6-3 and J usage is TRBJ2-1; TRBD2 agrees at 8 bases. CDR1 and CDR2 (germline): MNHEY, SVGEGT. V was pared by 6 bases and J by 7 bases, with 8 bases of the junction left unmatched. CDR3 length: 14 amino acids. DNA for the CDR3: TGTGCCAGCAGCGAGCTGACTAGCGTTAATGAGCAGTTCTTC. This translates into CASSELTSVNEQFF.

This rearrangement joins TRBV29-1 to TRBJ2-1; D gene uncertain. With 6 bases removed from V and 1 base from J, the gap between germline ends came to 7 bases. The CDR3 extends over 12 amino acids. CDR1 and CDR2 from the germline V gene are SQVTM and ANQGSEA. CDR3: CSVPRSYNEQFF. The DNA of the CDR3 is TGCAGCGTCCCGAGATCCTACAATGAGCAGTTCTTC.